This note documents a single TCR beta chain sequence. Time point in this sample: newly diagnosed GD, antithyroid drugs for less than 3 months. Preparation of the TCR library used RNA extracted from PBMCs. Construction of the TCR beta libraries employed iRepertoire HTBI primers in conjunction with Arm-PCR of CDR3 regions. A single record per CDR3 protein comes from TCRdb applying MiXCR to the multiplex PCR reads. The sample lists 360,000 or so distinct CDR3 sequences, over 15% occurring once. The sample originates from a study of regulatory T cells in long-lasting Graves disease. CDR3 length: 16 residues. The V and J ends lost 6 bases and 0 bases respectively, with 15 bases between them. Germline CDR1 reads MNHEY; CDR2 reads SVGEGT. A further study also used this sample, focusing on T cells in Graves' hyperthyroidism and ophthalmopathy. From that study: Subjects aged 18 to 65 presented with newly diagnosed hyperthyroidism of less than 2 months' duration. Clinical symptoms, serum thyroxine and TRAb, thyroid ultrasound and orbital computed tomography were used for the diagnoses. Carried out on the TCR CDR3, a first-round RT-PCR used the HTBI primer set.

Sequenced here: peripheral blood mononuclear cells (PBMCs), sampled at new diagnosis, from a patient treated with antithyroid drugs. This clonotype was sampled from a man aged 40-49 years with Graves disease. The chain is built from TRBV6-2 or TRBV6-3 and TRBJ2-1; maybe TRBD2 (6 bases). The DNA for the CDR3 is TGTGCCAGCAGATCCCGCGGGGTCCTCTCCTACAATGAGCAGTTCTTC. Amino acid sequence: CASRSRGVLSYNEQFF.